The 9 T cell receptor beta chains in this list originate from one sample, sequenced in a study of cytomegalovirus exposure and HLA in healthy donors. PCR involved 60 Vbeta and 13 Jbeta primers. Sequencing used immunoSEQ multiplex PCR; TCRdb keeps in-frame clones, though not all of them. This repertoire includes 200,000 or so clones. Sequencing was performed on PBMCs. The receptor source for this set is a boy between 10 and 17 years old in good health and CMV-seronegative.

The chain links TRBV4-3 to TRBJ2-5; TRBD2 aligns across 12 bases. After removal of 0 bases from V and 5 bases from J, the junction contained 7 bases not matched to a gene. CDR1 and CDR2 from the germline V gene are LGHNA and YSLEER. This CDR3 has 17 amino acids. The CDR3 coding sequence is TGCGCCAGCAGCCAAGATCCCCCTAGCGGGGGGGCGGAGACCCAGTACTTC. Translating gives CASSQDPPSGGAETQYF.

The chain recombines TRBV4-1 with TRBJ2-1, with 11 bases lining up with TRBD2. The CDR3 runs to 15 residues. V shed 4 bases and J 7 bases; nucleotides not matched to a gene: 6. Per the germline V gene, CDR1 is MGHRA and CDR2 is YSYEKL. The CDR3 sequence is CASSLTSGGWNEQFF. The DNA for the CDR3 is TGCGCCAGCAGCCTTACTAGCGGGGGCTGGAATGAGCAGTTCTTC.

The chain carries TRBV15 and TRBJ2-1; TRBD2 matches 12 bases. The J segment lost 5 bases and the V segment lost 9 bases, leaving 11 bases of the junction unmatched. Looked up from germline, CDR1 is LNHNV and CDR2 is YYDKDF (reference sequence). This CDR3 comprises 16 residues. The CDR3 region is CATSKTGTSGHNEQFF. CDR3 in DNA: TGTGCCACATCTAAAACCGGGACTAGCGGGCACAATGAGCAGTTCTTC. The full variable domain, with the rest looked up from reference TRBV15 and TRBJ2-1, is DAMVIQNPRYQVTQFGKPVTLSCSQTLNHNVMYWYQQKSSQAPKLLFHYYDKDFNNEADTPDNFQSRRPNTSFCFLDIRSPGLGDTAMYLCATSKTGTSGHNEQFFGPGTRLTVL.

Comment on this clone: Its ends do not fully match the called genes, so a read error is possible. The chain has TRBV28 and TRBJ1-3, with 7 positions matching TRBD1. Germline V gene lookup returns CDR1 MDHEN and CDR2 SYDVKM. The CDR3 has 17 amino acids. As DNA, the CDR3 is TGTGCCAGCAGCTCACCCGGACAGGCTGTTGTCGGAAACGCCATATATTTT. It yields the protein CASSSPGQAVVGNAIYF.

The V and J genes are TRBV5-1 and TRBJ1-1; TRBD1 matches 7 bases. Germline lookup yields CDR1 SGHRS and CDR2 YFSETQ. V lost 0 bases, J lost 0 bases, and 11 bases stayed unmatched. This CDR3 comprises 18 residues. CDR3 residues: CASSLEKGTAYMNTEAFF. The CDR3 bases are TGCGCCAGCAGCTTGGAGAAGGGGACAGCTTATATGAACACTGAAGCTTTCTTT.

The chain is built from TRBV9 and TRBJ2-1, with TRBD2 matching over 11 bases. The CDR3 totals 15 residues. Trimming removed 2 bases from V and 6 bases from J; junction bases left unmatched: 4. Germline assignment: CDR1 SGDLS and CDR2 YYNGEE. The CDR3 bases are TGTGCCAGCAGCGTCAGGCTAGCGGGGGGCAATGAGCAGTTCTTC. Encoded protein: CASSVRLAGGNEQFF.

About this clone itself: Its ends do not fully match the called genes, so a read error is possible. This chain joins TRBV6-1 and TRBJ2-2, with D tentatively TRBD2 (5 bases). Germline CDR1 and CDR2: MNHNS and SASEGT. The CDR3 contains 14 residues. The CDR3 sequence is CASIAVLNTGELLF. As DNA, the CDR3 is TGTGCCAGCATTGCCGTCCTGAACACCGGGGAGCTGCTTTTT.

V usage is TRBV5-6 and J usage is TRBJ2-1, with a weak D call TRBD1 (6 bases). V was trimmed by 0 bases and J by 0 bases, leaving 10 bases between them. The CDR3 has 16 residues. Germline CDR1 reads SGHDT; CDR2 reads YYEEEE. In DNA form, the CDR3 reads TGTGCCAGCAGCTTGGTGGCAGGGGCCTCCTACAATGAGCAGTTCTTC. This encodes CASSLVAGASYNEQFF.

This chain connects TRBV29-1 to TRBJ1-2; D is undetermined. Trimming removed 5 bases at V and 2 bases at J, with 12 bases between. The CDR3 has 13 residues. Germline lookup yields CDR1 SQVTM and CDR2 ANQGSEA. The CDR3 region has the DNA TGCAGCGTTTCGAACAGCCCCAACTATGGCTACACCTTC. Residues: CSVSNSPNYGYTF.